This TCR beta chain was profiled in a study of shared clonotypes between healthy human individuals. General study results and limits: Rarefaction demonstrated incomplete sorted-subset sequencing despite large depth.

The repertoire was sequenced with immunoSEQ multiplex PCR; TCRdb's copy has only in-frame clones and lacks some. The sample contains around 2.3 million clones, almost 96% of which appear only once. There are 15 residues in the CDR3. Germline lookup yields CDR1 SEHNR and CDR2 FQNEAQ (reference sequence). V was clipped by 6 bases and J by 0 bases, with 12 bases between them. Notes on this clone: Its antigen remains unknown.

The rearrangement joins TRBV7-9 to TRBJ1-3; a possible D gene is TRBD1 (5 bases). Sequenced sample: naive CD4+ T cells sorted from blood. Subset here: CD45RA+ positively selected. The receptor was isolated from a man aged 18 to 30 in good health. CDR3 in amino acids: CASSPGLLSGNTIYF. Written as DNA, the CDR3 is TGTGCCAGCAGTCCGGGACTCCTCTCTGGAAACACCATATATTTT.